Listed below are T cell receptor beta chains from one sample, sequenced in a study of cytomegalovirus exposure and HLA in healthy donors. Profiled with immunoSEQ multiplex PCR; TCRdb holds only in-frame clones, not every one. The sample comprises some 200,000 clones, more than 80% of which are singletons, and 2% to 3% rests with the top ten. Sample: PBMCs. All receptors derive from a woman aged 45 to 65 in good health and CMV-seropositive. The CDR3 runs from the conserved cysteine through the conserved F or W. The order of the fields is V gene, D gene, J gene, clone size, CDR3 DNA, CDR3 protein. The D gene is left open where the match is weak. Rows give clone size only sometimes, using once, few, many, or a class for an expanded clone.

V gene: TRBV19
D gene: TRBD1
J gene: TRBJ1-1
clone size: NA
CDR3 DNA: TGTGCCAGTACCCTGACAGGGGTGAACACTGAAGCTTTCTTT
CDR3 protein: CASTLTGVNTEAFF

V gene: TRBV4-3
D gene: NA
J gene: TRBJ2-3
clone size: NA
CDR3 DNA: TGCGCCAGCAGCCAAGATTCAGGAACAGATACGCAGTATTTT
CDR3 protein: CASSQDSGTDTQYF

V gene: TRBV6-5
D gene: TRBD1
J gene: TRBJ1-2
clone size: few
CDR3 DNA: TGTGCCAGCAGCTCCGGGACAGTCTATGGCTACACCTTC
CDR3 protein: CASSSGTVYGYTF

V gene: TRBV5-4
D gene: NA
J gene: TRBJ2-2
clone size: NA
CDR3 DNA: TGTGCCAGCAGCTTGGGCGGGGCTACCGGGGAGCTGTTTTTT
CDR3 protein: CASSLGGATGELFF

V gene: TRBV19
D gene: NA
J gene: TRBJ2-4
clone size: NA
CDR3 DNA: TGTGCCAGCACGGACGGGGGTCTAGCCAAAAACATTCAGTACTTC
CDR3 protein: CASTDGGLAKNIQYF

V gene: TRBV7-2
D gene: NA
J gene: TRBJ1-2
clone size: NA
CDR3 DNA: TGTGCCAGCAGGGATCCAGGGCTCTATGGCTACACCTTC
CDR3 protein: CASRDPGLYGYTF

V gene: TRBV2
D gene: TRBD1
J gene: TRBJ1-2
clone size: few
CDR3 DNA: TGTGCCAGCACCTTCAGACAGGGGGCTGGTGGCTACACCTTC
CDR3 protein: CASTFRQGAGGYTF

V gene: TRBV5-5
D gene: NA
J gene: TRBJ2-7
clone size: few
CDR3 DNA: TGTGCCAGCAGCTTGCGCAGGGAAGGCGAGCAGTACTTC
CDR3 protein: CASSLRREGEQYF

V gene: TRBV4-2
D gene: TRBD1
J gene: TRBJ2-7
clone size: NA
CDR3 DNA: TGTGCCAGCAGCCAAGACTTACCCCGGGACAGGCTGTACGAGCAGTACTTC
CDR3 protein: CASSQDLPRDRLYEQYF

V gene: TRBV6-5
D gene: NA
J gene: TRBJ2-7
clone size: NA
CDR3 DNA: TGTGCCAGCAGTTACTCCTTCGGAGCGTACGAGCAGTACTTC
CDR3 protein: CASSYSFGAYEQYF

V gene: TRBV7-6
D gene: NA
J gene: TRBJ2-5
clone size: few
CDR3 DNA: TGTGCCAGCAGCTTAGTCCTAGAGACCCAGTACTTC
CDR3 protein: CASSLVLETQYF

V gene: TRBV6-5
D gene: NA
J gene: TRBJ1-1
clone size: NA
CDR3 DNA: TGTGCCAGCAGTTACTCGAGAGGCACTGAAGCTTTCTTT
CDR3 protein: CASSYSRGTEAFF

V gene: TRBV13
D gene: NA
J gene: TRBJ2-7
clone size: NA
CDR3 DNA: TGTGCCAGCAGCTCCACCATCGGGGGGCTAGCCTACGAGCAGTACTTC
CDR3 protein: CASSSTIGGLAYEQYF

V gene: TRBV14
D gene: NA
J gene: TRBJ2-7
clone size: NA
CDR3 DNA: TGTGCCAGCAGCCAAGAACGCGGGTACGGCTACGAGCAGTACTTC
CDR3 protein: CASSQERGYGYEQYF

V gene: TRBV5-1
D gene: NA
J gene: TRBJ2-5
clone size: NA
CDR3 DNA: TGCGCCAGCAGCCCACCGGGACACATCCAAGAGACCCAGTACTTC
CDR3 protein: CASSPPGHIQETQYF

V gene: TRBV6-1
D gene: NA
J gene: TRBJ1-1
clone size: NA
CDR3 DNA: TGTGCCAGCAGTACCTTTCGCGTCACGAACACTGAAGCTTTCTTT
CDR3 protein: CASSTFRVTNTEAFF

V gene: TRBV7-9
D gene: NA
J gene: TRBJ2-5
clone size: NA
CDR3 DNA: TGTGCCAGCAGCCCCAGGGTGGAAGAGACCCAGTACTTC
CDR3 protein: CASSPRVEETQYF

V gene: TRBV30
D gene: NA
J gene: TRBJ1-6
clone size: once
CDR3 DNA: TGTGCCTGGAGTGGGGGCGTAAGAAATTCACCCCTCCACTTT
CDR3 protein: CAWSGGVRNSPLHF

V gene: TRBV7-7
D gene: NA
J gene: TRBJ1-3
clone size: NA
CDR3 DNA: TGTGCTAGCAGCCAGTCGGGGGGCACTGGAAACACCATATATTTT
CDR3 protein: CASSQSGGTGNTIYF

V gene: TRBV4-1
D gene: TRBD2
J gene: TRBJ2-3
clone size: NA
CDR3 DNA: TGCGCCAGCAGCCAAGAGGGGAGGTTGGGGGGGGATACGCAGTATTTT
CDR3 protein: CASSQEGRLGGDTQYF

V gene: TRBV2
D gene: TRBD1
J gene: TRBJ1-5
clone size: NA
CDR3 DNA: TGTGCCAGCAGGGGGGACAGCCTAAATCAGCCCCAGCATTTT
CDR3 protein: CASRGDSLNQPQHF

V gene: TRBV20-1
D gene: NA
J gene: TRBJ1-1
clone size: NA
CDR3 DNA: TGCAGTGCTATCTTTTCGACTGAAGCTTTCTTT
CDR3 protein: CSAIFSTEAFF

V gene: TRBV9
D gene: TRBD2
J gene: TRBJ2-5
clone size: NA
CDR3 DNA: TGTGCCAGCAGCGTAGATCCAGCGGGGGGCCAAGAGACCCAGTACTTC
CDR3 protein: CASSVDPAGGQETQYF

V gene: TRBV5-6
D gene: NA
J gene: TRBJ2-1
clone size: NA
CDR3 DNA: TGTGCCAGCATCAAGGCTTTGCAGGGATCCTACAATGAGCAGTTCTTC
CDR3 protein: CASIKALQGSYNEQFF

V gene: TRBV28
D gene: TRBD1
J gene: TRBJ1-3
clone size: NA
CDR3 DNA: TGTGCCAGCAGTTTCCAACAGGGGGGAAACACCATATATTTT
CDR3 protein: CASSFQQGGNTIYF

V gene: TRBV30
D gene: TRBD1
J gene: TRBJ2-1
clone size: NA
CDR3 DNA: TGTGCCTGGGGGGACAGGCTCAATGAGCAGTTCTTC
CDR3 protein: CAWGDRLNEQFF

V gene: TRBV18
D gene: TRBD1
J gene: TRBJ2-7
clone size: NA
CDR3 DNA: TGTGCCAGCTCACTCGAAGGACAGGGTGCCGAGCAGTACTTC
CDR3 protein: CASSLEGQGAEQYF

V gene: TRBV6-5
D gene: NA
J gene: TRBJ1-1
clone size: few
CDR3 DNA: TGTGCCAGCAGTTACTCACAGTACGCTGAAGCTTTCTTT
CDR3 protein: CASSYSQYAEAFF

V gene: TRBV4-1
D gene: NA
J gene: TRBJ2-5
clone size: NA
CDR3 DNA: TGCGCCAGCAGCCAATCTTTTGCAGGGGAAGAGACCCAGTACTTC
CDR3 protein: CASSQSFAGEETQYF

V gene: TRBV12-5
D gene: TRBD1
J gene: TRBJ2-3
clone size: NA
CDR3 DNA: TGTGCTAGTGGTCCAGGACAGGGGTCAGATACGCAGTATTTT
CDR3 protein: CASGPGQGSDTQYF

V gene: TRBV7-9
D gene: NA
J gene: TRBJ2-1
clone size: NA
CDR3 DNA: TGTGCCAGCTATCGAGGCAATGAGCAGTTCTTC
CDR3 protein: CASYRGNEQFF

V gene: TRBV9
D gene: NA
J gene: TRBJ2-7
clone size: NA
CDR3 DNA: TGTGCCAGCAGCGAAGGCGGGGGCAACTCCTACGAGCAGTACTTC
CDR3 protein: CASSEGGGNSYEQYF

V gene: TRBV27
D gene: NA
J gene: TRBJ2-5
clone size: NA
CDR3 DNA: TGTGCCAGCCGACACGACCTAAGAGTAGAGACCCAGTACTTC
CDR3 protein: CASRHDLRVETQYF

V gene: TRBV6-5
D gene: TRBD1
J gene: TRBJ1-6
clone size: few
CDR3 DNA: TGTGCCAGCAGTGCGGACAGGGGGGAGTCACCCCTCCACTTT
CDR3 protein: CASSADRGESPLHF

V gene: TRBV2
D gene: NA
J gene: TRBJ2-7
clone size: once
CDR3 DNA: TGTGCCAGCAGTGCCAGGGGCGAGCAGTACTTC
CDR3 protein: CASSARGEQYF

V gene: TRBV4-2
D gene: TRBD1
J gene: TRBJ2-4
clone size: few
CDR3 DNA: TGTGCCAGCAGCCAAGGACAGGGAGAGGGTTTCGTAAAAAACATTCAGTACTTC
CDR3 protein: CASSQGQGEGFVKNIQYF

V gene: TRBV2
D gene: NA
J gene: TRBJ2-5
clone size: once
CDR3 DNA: TGTGCCAGCAGTCCCCGGATAGGGGTAACAAAGACCCAGTACTTC
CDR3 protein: CASSPRIGVTKTQYF

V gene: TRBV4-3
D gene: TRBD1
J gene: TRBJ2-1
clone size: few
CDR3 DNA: TGCGCCAGCAGCCAAGATACAGGGACAGTCCTTTACAATGAGCAGTTCTTC
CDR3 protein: CASSQDTGTVLYNEQFF

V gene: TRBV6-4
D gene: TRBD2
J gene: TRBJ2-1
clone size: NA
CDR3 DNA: TGTGCCAGCAGTCCCGGGACTAGCGGGAATGAGCAGTTCTTC
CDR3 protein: CASSPGTSGNEQFF

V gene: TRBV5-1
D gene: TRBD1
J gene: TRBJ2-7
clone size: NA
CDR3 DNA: TGCGCCAGCAGCCCCGGGACAGTTTACTACGAGCAGTACTTC
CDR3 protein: CASSPGTVYYEQYF

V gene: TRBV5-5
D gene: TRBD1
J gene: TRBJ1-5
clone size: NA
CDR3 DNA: TGTGCCAGCAGCTGGGGACAGGCAAGCAATCAGCCCCAGCATTTT
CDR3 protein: CASSWGQASNQPQHF

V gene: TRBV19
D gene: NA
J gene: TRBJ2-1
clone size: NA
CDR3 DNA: TGTGCCAGTACCTACGACAGTTCCTCCTACAATGAGCAGTTCTTC
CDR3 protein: CASTYDSSSYNEQFF

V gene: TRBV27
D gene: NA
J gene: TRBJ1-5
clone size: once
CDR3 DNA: TGTGCCAGCAGTTCGACGAAGGGGGGGAATCAGCCCCAGCATTTT
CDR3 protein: CASSSTKGGNQPQHF

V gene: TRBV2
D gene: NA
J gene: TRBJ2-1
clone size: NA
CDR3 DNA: TGTGCCAGCAGTGACGGGGGACTGTACAATGAGCAGTTCTTC
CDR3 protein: CASSDGGLYNEQFF

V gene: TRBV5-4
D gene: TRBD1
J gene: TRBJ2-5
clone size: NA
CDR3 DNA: TGTGCCAGCAGCCTCCCGGGACAGAAACAAGAGACCCAGTACTTC
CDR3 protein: CASSLPGQKQETQYF

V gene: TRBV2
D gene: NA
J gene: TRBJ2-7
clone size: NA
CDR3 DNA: TGTGCCAGCAGCCGGGATTACGAGCAGTACTTC
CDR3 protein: CASSRDYEQYF

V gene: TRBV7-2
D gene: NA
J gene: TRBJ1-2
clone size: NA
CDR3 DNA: TGTGCCAGCAGCTTTATGGGGATGGAGGCTAACTATGGCTACACCTTC
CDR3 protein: CASSFMGMEANYGYTF

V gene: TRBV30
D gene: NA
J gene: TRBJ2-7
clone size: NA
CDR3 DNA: TGTGCCTGGAGTGTTTACGGACAGACCTTTTCCTACGAGCAGTACTTC
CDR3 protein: CAWSVYGQTFSYEQYF

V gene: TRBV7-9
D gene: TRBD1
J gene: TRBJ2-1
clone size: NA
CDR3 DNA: TGTGCCAGCAGCCATGACAGGGCAGCCTACAATGAGCAGTTCTTC
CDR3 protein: CASSHDRAAYNEQFF

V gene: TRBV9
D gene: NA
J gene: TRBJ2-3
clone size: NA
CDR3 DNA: TGTGCCAGCAGCGCTCCGGGACTCTACACAGATACGCAGTATTTT
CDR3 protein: CASSAPGLYTDTQYF

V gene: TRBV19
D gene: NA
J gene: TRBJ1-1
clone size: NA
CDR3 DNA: TGTGCCAGTAGTATTGCTGGACAGAACACTGAAGCTTTCTTT
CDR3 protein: CASSIAGQNTEAFF

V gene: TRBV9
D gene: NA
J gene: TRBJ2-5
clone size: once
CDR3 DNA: TGTGCCAGCAGCGTAGAGGGGAAGAAAGAGACCCAGTACTTC
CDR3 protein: CASSVEGKKETQYF

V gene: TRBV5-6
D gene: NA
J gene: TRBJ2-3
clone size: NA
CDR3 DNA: TGTGCCAGCAGCGTTCAGGGCACAGATACGCAGTATTTT
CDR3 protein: CASSVQGTDTQYF